The 26 T cell receptor beta chains presented below share a single source sample, sequenced in a study of cytomegalovirus exposure and HLA in healthy donors. The study ran its PCR with 60 Vbeta and 13 Jbeta primers. Sequencing was performed with immunoSEQ multiplex PCR; in TCRdb, only in-frame clones are kept and a portion is missing. The sample includes roughly 100,000 clones, 75% to 85% seen only once; the top ten take over 5%. Sequencing was carried out using PBMCs. Source of these receptors: a man aged 18 to 35 in good health and CMV-seronegative.

The chain carries TRBV5-1 and TRBJ2-5; possibly TRBD2 for D (6 bases). The germline V gene has CDR1 SGHRS and CDR2 YFSETQ. Trimming cost V 0 bases and J 5 bases, with 14 bases left between them. The CDR3 has 15 amino acids. Here the CDR3 DNA reads TGCGCCAGCAGCTTGGACGGGAGAGGGTTGGAGACCCAGTACTTC. It encodes CASSLDGRGLETQYF.

The rearrangement joins TRBV7-9 to TRBJ1-2; no firm D call. This CDR3 is built from 14 residues. The V end lost 1 base, the J end lost 4 bases, and 10 bases lay between the germline ends. The germline V gene encodes CDR1 SEHNR and CDR2 FQNEAQ (reference sequence). The CDR3 DNA sequence: TGTGCCAGCAGCTTAGAGGGCGGGGTCTATGGCTACACCTTC. It codes for CASSLEGGVYGYTF.

The table lists this clone with a few counts. The rearrangement joins TRBV4-2 to TRBJ2-7, with D perhaps matching TRBD2 (5 bases). V was shortened by 4 bases and J by 7 bases, with 14 bases between the two germline ends. The germline V gene has CDR1 LGHNA and CDR2 YNFKEQ. The CDR3 is 13 amino acids. The CDR3 here is CASSPGLLGEQYF. For the CDR3, the DNA is TGTGCCAGCAGCCCCGGACTCCTAGGGGAGCAGTACTTC.

The rearrangement links TRBV6-4 to TRBJ2-3; TRBD2 aligns across 9 bases. This CDR3 has 14 residues. Trimming removed 3 bases from V and 5 bases from J; junction bases left unmatched: 3. CDR1 is MRHNA and CDR2 is SNTAGT in the germline V gene. The DNA of the CDR3 is TGTGCCAGCAGTGAAGCGGGGGGCAGAGATACGCAGTATTTT. Translated: CASSEAGGRDTQYF.

The chain recombines TRBV27 with TRBJ2-1; 10 positions agree with TRBD2. J lost 9 bases, V lost 4 bases, and 12 bases had no gene match. This CDR3 has 16 residues. The germline V gene has CDR1 MNHEY and CDR2 SMNVEV (reference sequence). The CDR3 spells CASSSTLSSGSGEQFF. CDR3 coding DNA: TGTGCCAGCAGTTCCACCCTCTCTAGCGGGAGTGGTGAGCAGTTCTTC.

V usage is TRBV27 and J usage is TRBJ2-5; D gene ambiguous. Matching the DNA end better, TRBJ2-7 makes the J call doubtful. Germline CDR1 and CDR2: MNHEY and SMNVEV (reference sequence). The CDR3 consists of 13 residues. In DNA form, the CDR3 reads TGTGCCAGCAGTTATCAGGCTACCTACGAGCAGTACTTC. It is translated as CASSYQATYEQYF.

With respect to this clone: Other DNA variants within this sample encode the same CDR3. J is TRBJ2-5 and V is TRBV27, with 8 bases identical to TRBD2. The V gene end was trimmed by 3 bases and the J gene end by 4 bases; junction bases not matched to a gene: 10. The CDR3 consists of 16 residues. CDR1 is MNHEY and CDR2 is SMNVEV in the germline V gene (reference sequence). CDR3 loop: CASSFRPPGLGETQYF. In nucleotides, the CDR3 is TGTGCCAGCAGTTTTCGCCCACCGGGACTAGGAGAGACCCAGTACTTC.

The chain combines TRBV28 with TRBJ2-7, with unresolved D. CDR3 length equals 13 residues. The V gene lost 3 bases and the J gene lost 3 bases, with 9 bases spanning the gap. Germline values: CDR1 MDHEN, CDR2 SYDVKM. CDR3 amino acids: CASSFLRVYEQYF. CDR3 nucleotide sequence: TGTGCCAGCAGTTTCCTCCGGGTCTACGAGCAGTACTTC. Full variable domain (rest looked up from reference TRBV28 and TRBJ2-7): DVKVTQSSRYLVKRTGEKVFLECVQDMDHENMFWYRQDPGLGLRLIYFSYDVKMKEKGDIPEGYSVSREKKERFSLILESASTNQTSMYLCASSFLRVYEQYFGPGTRLTVT.

The genes are TRBV28 and TRBJ1-2, with a weak D call TRBD1 (5 bases). V lost 7 bases, J lost 2 bases, and 17 bases lay in between. CDR3 size: 15 residues. CDR1 and CDR2 from the germline V gene are MDHEN and SYDVKM. Here the CDR3 DNA reads TGTGCCAGCACCCGTGAGGGGAGGACGAACTATGGCTACACCTTC. Translating gives CASTREGRTNYGYTF.

CDR3 sequence (DNA): TGTGCCTTAGTCAGGGTCAGACCCCGAACCTACGAGCAGTACTTC. Amino acid sequence: CALVRVRPRTYEQYF. The genes are TRBV2 and TRBJ2-7; D is perhaps TRBD1 (5 bases). The germline V gene has CDR1 SNHLY and CDR2 FYNNEI. This CDR3 is built from 15 residues. V lost 11 bases, J lost 2 bases, and 22 bases lay in between.

The J gene is TRBJ2-5, the V gene TRBV6-5; D is perhaps TRBD2 (6 bases). Per germline, CDR1 MNHEY and CDR2 SVGAGI. This CDR3 contains 14 residues. V was clipped by 4 bases and J by 1 base, with 10 bases between them. The CDR3 DNA reads TGTGCCAGCAGTTGGGACTGGGGCCAAGAGACCCAGTACTTC. This gives the protein CASSWDWGQETQYF.

The V call is TRBV4-3, the J call TRBJ2-1, with 10 bases matching TRBD2. Germline trimming cut 0 bases from V and 7 bases from J; bases unmatched to any gene: 12. This CDR3 spans 18 amino acids. Germline V lookup: CDR1 LGHNA, CDR2 YSLEER. This chain's CDR3 is CASSQDISASGSLNEQFF. CDR3 bases: TGCGCCAGCAGCCAAGATATCTCGGCTAGCGGGAGTTTGAATGAGCAGTTCTTC.

This chain joins TRBV12-5 and TRBJ2-2; maybe TRBD2 (5 bases). Per the germline V gene, CDR1 is LGHNT and CDR2 is FRNRAP. V lost 4 bases and J lost 8, with 8 bases in between. The CDR3 is 12 residues long. The CDR3 bases are TGTGCTAGTGGTTCCCGGGAAGGGGAGCTGTTTTTT. As protein: CASGSREGELFF.

The chain couples TRBV6-5 to TRBJ2-7, with 10 bases that match TRBD1. CDR3 length: 14 amino acids. Unmatched junction bases numbered 6, after V lost 4 bases and J lost 6 bases. Germline V lookup: CDR1 MNHEY, CDR2 SVGAGI. This chain's CDR3 is CASSLRDRGVEQYF. CDR3 coding DNA: TGTGCCAGCAGTTTAAGGGACAGGGGTGTCGAGCAGTACTTC.

The chain combines TRBV7-9 with TRBJ2-3; D remains ambiguous. CDR1 SEHNR and CDR2 FQNEAQ come from the germline V gene (reference sequence). This CDR3 is built from 12 residues. V dropped 2 bases and J dropped 6 bases, with 6 bases sitting between them. CDR3 DNA: TGTGCCAGCAGCTTAATTCTCGATACGCAGTATTTT. Protein sequence: CASSLILDTQYF.

This chain connects TRBV4-3 to TRBJ2-3; no clear D. This CDR3 contains 14 residues. Trimming left V 5 bases short and J 2 bases short, with 11 bases between. From germline, CDR1 is LGHNA and CDR2 YSLEER. The CDR3 region has the DNA TGCGCCAGCAGCGCCAAGCTTAACACAGATACGCAGTATTTT. It codes for CASSAKLNTDTQYF.

The chain couples TRBV7-9 to TRBJ2-1; TRBD2 might be the D (5 bases). Trimming took off 1 base at V and 0 bases at J, with 7 bases between the two ends. Germline CDR1 SEHNR, CDR2 FQNEAQ (reference sequence). There are 15 residues in the CDR3. The CDR3 region is CASSLEGSSYNEQFF. For the CDR3, the DNA is TGTGCCAGCAGCTTAGAAGGGAGCTCCTACAATGAGCAGTTCTTC.

The V and J genes are TRBV5-1 and TRBJ2-3; 15 bases are a match to TRBD2. Germline CDR1 reads SGHRS; CDR2 reads YFSETQ. V was clipped by 2 bases and J by 5 bases; unmatched bases: 9. The CDR3 has 18 amino acids. As DNA, the CDR3 is TGCGCCAGCAGCTTCGGACTAGCGGGAGGGCCGATGGGAGATACGCAGTATTTT. This gives the protein CASSFGLAGGPMGDTQYF.

The J gene is TRBJ2-5, the V gene TRBV5-4; D gene unclear. The ends were cut back, 0 bases at V and 7 bases at J, with 10 bases in the middle. CDR1 is SGHNT and CDR2 is YYREEE in the germline V gene (reference sequence). The CDR3 covers 13 residues. In DNA, the CDR3 is TGTGCCAGCAGCTTGGCCACAGACGGGACCCAGTACTTC. This codes for CASSLATDGTQYF.

The chain combines TRBV9 with TRBJ1-1, with D unclear. The CDR3 loop spans 14 amino acids. CDR1 SGDLS and CDR2 YYNGEE come from the germline V gene. V was pared by 0 bases and J by 6 bases, with 12 bases between. CDR3 residues: CASSVGTLNAEAFF. The CDR3 DNA reads as TGTGCCAGCAGCGTAGGTACATTGAATGCTGAAGCTTTCTTT.

This clone was seen only once. This chain connects TRBV18 to TRBJ2-4, with 12 bases fitting TRBD1. CDR1 is KGHSH, CDR2 LQKENI, per germline. Unmatched junction bases numbered 9, after V lost 4 bases and J lost 8 bases. CDR3 length: 16 residues. In DNA, the CDR3 is TGTGCCAGCTCACAACCGGGACAGGGGGCGGGGGACATTCAGTACTTC. It yields the protein CASSQPGQGAGDIQYF.

The chain combines TRBV7-9 with TRBJ2-3; 8 bases align to TRBD2. Unmatched junction bases numbered 11, after V lost 7 bases and J lost 2 bases. This CDR3 has 16 residues. Germline CDR1 SEHNR, CDR2 FQNEAQ (reference sequence). The CDR3 here is CASTQGTRGLTDTQYF. The DNA of the CDR3 is TGTGCCAGCACCCAAGGGACTAGAGGCCTCACAGATACGCAGTATTTT. The complete variable domain, with remaining parts taken from reference TRBV7-9 and TRBJ2-3, reads DTGVSQNPRHKITKRGQNVTFRCDPISEHNRLYWYRQTLGQGPEFLTYFQNEAQLEKSRLLSDRFSAERPKGSFSTLEIQRTEQGDSAMYLCASTQGTRGLTDTQYFGPGTRLTVL.

This chain joins TRBV27 and TRBJ2-1; 10 positions agree with TRBD2. There are 19 residues in the CDR3. V dropped 4 bases and J dropped 2; count of bases not matched to a gene: 14. Germline V gene sequence: CDR1 MNHEY, CDR2 SMNVEV (reference sequence). The CDR3 coding sequence is TGTGCCAGCAGTTCCGGACTAGCGGAGGCGGGAGGGGCCTACAATGAGCAGTTCTTC. As protein: CASSSGLAEAGGAYNEQFF.

A few counts support this clone. The genes are TRBV11-3 and TRBJ1-2; 8 nucleotides line up with TRBD1. V gave up 5 bases and J gave up 4 bases; unmatched junction bases: 9. CDR3 length equals 15 residues. Germline CDR1 and CDR2: SGHNT and YENEEA. For the CDR3, the DNA is TGTGCCAGCAGCCTCGGACAGGGTGGCGGCTATGGCTACACCTTC. It encodes CASSLGQGGGYGYTF.

The chain is built from TRBV7-2 and TRBJ2-1; 11 bases fit TRBD2. CDR1 and CDR2 (germline): SGHTA, FQGNSA. This CDR3 comprises 17 residues. V was clipped by 7 bases and J by 5 bases; unmatched bases: 13. CDR3 sequence reads: CASTDLPGLAVDNEQFF. The CDR3 nucleotides read TGTGCCAGCACAGACTTACCGGGACTAGCGGTGGACAATGAGCAGTTCTTC.

As for this clone: The germline gene is not matched at one end of the junction; a read error may be the cause. V is TRBV7-7 and J is TRBJ2-1; 7 nucleotides agree with TRBD1. Germline V CDR1 and CDR2: SSHAT, FNYEAQ (reference sequence). This CDR3 comprises 15 residues. In nucleotides, the CDR3 is TGTGCTAGCAGCTCTCACCGGGACAGAGACAATGAGCAGTTCTTC. Protein: CASSSHRDRDNEQFF.